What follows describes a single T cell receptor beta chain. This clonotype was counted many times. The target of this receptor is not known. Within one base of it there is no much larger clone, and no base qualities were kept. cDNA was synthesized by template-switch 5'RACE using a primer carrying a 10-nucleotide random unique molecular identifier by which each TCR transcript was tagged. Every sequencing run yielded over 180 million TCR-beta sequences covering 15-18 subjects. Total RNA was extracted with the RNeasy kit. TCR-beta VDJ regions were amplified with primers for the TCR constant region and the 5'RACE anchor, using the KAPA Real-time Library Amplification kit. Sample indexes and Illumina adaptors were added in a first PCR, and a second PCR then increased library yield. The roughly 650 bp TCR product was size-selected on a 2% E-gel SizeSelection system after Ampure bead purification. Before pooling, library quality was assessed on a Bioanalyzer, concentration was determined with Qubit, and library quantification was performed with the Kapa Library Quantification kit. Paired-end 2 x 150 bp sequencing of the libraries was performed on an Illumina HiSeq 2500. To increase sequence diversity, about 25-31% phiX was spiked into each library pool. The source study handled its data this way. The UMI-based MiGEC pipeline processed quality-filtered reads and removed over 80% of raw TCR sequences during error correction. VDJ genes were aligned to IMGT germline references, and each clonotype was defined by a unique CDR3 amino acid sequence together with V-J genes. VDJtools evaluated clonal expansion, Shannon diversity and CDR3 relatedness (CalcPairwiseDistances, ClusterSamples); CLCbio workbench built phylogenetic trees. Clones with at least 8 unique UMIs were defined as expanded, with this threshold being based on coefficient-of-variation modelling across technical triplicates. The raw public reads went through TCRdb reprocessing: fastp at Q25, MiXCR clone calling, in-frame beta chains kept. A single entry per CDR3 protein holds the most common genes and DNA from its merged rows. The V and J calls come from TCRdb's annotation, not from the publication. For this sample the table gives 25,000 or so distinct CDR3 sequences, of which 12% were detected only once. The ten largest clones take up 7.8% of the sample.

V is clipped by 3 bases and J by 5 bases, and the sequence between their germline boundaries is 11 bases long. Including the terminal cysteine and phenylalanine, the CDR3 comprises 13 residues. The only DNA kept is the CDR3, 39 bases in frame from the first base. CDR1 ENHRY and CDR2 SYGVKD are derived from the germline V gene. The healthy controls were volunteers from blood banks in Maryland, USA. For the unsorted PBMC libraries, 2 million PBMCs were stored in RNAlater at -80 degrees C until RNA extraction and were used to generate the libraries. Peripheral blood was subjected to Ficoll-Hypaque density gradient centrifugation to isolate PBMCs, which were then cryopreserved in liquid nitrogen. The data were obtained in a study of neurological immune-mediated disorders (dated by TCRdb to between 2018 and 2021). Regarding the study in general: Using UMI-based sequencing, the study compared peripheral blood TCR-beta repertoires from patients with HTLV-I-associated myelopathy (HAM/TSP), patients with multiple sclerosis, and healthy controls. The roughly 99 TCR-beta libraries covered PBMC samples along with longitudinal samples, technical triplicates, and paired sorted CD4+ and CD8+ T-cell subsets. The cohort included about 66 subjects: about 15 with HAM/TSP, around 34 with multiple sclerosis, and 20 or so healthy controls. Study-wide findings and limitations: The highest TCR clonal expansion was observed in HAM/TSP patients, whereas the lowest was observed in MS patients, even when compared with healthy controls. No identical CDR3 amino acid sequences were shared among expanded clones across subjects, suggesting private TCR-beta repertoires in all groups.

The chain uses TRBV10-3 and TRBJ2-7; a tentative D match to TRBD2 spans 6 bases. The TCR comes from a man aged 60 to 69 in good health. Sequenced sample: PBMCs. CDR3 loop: CAISDGGPHEQYF. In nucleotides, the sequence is TGTGCCATCAGTGATGGAGGGCCCCACGAGCAGTACTTC.